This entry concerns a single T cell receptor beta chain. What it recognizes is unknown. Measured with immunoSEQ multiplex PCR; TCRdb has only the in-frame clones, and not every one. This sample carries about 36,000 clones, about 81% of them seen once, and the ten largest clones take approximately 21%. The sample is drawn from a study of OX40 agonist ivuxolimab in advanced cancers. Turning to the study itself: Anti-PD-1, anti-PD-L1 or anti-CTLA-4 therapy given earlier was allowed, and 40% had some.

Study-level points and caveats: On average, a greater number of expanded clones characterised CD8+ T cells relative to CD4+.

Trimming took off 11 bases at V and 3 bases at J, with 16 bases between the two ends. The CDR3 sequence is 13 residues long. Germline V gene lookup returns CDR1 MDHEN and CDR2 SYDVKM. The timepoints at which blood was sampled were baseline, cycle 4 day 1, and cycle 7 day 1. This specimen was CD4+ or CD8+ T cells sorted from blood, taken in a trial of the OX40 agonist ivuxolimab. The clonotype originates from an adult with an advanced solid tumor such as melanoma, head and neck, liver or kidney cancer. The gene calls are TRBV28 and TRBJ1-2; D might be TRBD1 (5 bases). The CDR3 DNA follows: TGTGCCCTAGGATCCGGGACCGACTATGGCTACACCTTC. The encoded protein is CALGSGTDYGYTF.